This T cell receptor (beta chain) was sequenced during a study of cytomegalovirus exposure and HLA in healthy donors. Whole-study results and caveats: According to the study, 160 or so TCR beta chains were cytomegalovirus-associated. Near-uniform donor sequencing depth was presumed by presence/absence analyses.

The PCR was carried out with 60 Vbeta primers and 13 Jbeta primers. Clones were read by immunoSEQ multiplex PCR, and TCRdb kept only the in-frame ones, dropping some. The table records approximately 85,000 clones, 62% of them present only once. A note on this clone: Its target is not known.

Between the trimmed V and J ends, which lost 0 bases and 0 bases, there was a span of 6 bases. CDR3 length: 16 amino acids. CDR1 and CDR2 from the germline V gene are MGHRA and YSYEKL. This chain uses TRBV4-1 with TRBJ1-6; no reliable D call. The sequencing input was PBMCs. The origin of this receptor is a woman in her thirties in good health and CMV-seropositive. CDR3: CASSQDSSSYNSPLHF. CDR3 DNA sequence: TGCGCCAGCAGCCAAGATTCTAGCTCCTATAATTCACCCCTCCACTTT.